This TCR beta chain appears in the sequencing data of a study of T cell responses to AZD1222 COVID-19 vaccine. General study results and limits: In the spike-specific TCR repertoire, nearly half reportedly target unmutated variant regions. Repertoire sampling occurred only after the peak T cell response.

Clones were sequenced by immunoSEQ multiplex PCR, and TCRdb holds only the in-frame ones, with some missing. The sample has 95,000 to 100,000 clones, roughly 84% seen once. With regard to this clone: Antigen specificity is unknown.

Germline V lookup: CDR1 MNHNS, CDR2 SASEGT. The CDR3 spans 13 residues. Trimming left V 6 bases short and J 4 bases short, with 10 bases between. Analysis merged second doses at about 4 or about 12 weeks. The sequenced sample was peripheral blood, obtained 28 days after the second AZD1222 dose. The J gene is TRBJ1-5, the V gene TRBV6-1; TRBD1 might be the D (5 bases). The clonotype comes from an adult who received the AZD1222 COVID-19 vaccine. DNA for the CDR3: TGTGCCAGCAGCCACGGGGCAAATCAGCCCCAGCATTTT. Encoded protein: CASSHGANQPQHF.